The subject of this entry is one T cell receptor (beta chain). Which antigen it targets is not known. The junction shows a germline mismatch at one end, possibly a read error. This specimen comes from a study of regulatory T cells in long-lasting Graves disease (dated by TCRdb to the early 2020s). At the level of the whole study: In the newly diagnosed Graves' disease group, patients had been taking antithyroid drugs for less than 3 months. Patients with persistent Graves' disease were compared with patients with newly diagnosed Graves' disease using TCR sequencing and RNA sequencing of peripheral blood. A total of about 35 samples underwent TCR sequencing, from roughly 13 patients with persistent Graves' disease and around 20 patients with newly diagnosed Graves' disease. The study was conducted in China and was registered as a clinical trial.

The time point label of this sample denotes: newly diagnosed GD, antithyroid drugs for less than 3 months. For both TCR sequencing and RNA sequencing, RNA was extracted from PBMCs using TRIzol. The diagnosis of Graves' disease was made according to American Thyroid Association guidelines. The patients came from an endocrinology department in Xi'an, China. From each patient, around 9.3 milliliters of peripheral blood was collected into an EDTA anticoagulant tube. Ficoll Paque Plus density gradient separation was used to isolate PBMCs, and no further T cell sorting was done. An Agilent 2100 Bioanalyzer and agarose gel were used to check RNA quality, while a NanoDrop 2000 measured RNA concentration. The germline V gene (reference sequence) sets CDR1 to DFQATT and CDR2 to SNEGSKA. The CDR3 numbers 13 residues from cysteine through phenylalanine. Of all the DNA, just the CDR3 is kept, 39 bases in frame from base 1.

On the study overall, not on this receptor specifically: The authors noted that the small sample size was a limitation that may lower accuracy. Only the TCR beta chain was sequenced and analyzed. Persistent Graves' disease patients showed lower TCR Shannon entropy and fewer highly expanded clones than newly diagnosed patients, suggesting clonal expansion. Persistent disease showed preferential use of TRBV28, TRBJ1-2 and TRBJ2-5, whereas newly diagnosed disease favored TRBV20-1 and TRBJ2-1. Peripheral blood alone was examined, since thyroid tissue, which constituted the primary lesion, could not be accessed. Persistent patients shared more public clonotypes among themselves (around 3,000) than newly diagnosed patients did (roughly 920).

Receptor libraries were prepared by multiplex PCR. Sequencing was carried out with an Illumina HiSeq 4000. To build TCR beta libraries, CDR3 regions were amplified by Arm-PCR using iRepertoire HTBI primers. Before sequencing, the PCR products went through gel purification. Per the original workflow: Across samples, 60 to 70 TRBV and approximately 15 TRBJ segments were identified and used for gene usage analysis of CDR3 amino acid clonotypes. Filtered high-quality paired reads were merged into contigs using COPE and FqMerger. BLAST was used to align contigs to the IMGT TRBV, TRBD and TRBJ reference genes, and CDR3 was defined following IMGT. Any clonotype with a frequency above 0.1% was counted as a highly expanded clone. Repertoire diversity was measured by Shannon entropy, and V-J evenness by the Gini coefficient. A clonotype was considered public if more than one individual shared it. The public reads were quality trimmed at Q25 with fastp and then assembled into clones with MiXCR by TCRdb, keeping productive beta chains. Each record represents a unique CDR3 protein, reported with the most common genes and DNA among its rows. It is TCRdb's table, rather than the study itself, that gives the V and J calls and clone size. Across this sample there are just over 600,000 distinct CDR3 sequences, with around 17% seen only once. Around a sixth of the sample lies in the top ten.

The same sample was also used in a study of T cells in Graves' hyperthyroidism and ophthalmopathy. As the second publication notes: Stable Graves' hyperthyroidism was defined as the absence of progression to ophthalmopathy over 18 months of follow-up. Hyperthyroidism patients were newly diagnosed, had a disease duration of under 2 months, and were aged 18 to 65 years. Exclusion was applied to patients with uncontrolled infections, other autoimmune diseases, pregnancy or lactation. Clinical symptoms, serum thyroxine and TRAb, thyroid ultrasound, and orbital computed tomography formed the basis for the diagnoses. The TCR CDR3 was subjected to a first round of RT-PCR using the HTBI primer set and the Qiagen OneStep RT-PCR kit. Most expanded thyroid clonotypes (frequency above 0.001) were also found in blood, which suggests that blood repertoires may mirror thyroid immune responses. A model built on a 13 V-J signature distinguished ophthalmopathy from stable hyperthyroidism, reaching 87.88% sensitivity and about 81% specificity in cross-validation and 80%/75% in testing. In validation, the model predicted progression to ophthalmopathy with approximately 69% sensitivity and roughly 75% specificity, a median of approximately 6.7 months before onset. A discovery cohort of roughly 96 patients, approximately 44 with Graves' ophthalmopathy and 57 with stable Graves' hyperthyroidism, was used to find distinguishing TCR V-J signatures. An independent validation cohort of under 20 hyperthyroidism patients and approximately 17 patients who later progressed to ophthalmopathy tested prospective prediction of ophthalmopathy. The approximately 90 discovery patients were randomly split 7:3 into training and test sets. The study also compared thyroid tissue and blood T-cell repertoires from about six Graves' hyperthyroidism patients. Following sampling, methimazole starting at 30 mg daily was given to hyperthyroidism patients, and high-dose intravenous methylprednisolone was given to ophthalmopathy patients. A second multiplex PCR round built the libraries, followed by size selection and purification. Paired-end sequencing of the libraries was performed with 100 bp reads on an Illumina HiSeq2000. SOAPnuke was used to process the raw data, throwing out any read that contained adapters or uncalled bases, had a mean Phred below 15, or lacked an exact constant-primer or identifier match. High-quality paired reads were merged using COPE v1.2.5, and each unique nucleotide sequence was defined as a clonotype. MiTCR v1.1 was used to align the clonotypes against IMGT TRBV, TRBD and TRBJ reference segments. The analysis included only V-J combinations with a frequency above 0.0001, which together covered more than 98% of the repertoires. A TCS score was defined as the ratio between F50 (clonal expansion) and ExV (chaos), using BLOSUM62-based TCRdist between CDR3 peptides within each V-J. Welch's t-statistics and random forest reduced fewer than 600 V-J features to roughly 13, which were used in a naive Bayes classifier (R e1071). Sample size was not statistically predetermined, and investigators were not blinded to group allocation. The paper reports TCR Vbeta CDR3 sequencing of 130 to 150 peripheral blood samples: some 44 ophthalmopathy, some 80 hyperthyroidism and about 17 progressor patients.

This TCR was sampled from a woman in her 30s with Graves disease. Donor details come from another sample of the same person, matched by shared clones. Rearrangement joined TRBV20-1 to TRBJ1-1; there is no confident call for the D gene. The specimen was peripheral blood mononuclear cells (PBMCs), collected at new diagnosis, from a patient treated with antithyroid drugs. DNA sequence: TGCAGTGCTAGAGGCAGCTTGAACGCTGAAGCTTTCTTT. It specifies CSARGSLNAEAFF.